The 18 T cell receptor beta chains below all came from one sample that was sequenced in a study of cytomegalovirus exposure and HLA in healthy donors. A multiplex PCR was run with 60 Vbeta primers and 13 Jbeta primers. Method: immunoSEQ multiplex PCR; TCRdb's copy keeps in-frame clones and lacks some. The profile shows about 150,000 clones, around 80% of them singletons. Sequenced: PBMCs. These receptors were obtained from a woman in her 40s in good health and CMV-seropositive.

The chain recombines TRBV27 with TRBJ2-7, with D possibly being TRBD2 (6 bases). The V end was cut by 10 bases, the J end by 7 bases, with 17 bases between. Germline lookup yields CDR1 MNHEY and CDR2 SMNVEV (reference sequence). The CDR3 has 12 residues. The CDR3 nucleotides read TGTGCCACCTTGGACGCCGCGGGGGAGCAGTACTTC. Protein: CATLDAAGEQYF.

CDR3 bases: TGTGCCAGCAGCTTCGCGAGCTCTGGAAACACCATATATTTT. This translates into CASSFASSGNTIYF. The chain uses TRBV11-2 and TRBJ1-3; D call uncertain. The CDR3 is 14 residues long. With 3 bases removed from V and 0 bases from J, the gap between germline ends came to 6 bases. Looked up from germline, CDR1 is SGHAT and CDR2 is FQNNGV.

The rearrangement joins TRBV6-5 to TRBJ1-5; D is unresolved. From germline, CDR1 is MNHEY and CDR2 SVGAGI. V was trimmed by 6 bases and J by 5 bases, leaving 8 bases between them. This CDR3 has 12 amino acids. CDR3: CASSLLHQPQHF. The CDR3 DNA follows: TGTGCCAGCAGCCTACTCCATCAGCCCCAGCATTTT.

J is TRBJ2-7 and V is TRBV19; unclear D gene. The V gene's germline CDR1 is LNHDA and CDR2 SQIVND (reference sequence). V lost 6 bases, J lost 0 bases, and 9 bases lay in between. The CDR3 runs to 13 residues. The CDR3 loop is CASRTPSSYEQYF. The CDR3 DNA sequence: TGTGCCAGTAGGACGCCTAGCTCCTACGAGCAGTACTTC.

The chain couples TRBV4-1 to TRBJ2-5; the match to TRBD2 covers 9 bases. Trimming removed 4 bases from V and 4 bases from J; junction bases left unmatched: 16. The germline gives CDR1 MGHRA, CDR2 YSYEKL. The CDR3 extends over 18 amino acids. CDR3 sequence (DNA): TGCGCCAGCAGCCTAGGACTAGCGAAGGGCAGTCGGGGAGAGACCCAGTACTTC. Its protein product is CASSLGLAKGSRGETQYF.

The CDR3 DNA reads as TGTGCCAGCAGCTCCCGACAGGGAAGCTATGGCTACACCTTC. Translation gives CASSSRQGSYGYTF. The chain has TRBV7-9 and TRBJ1-2; 7 positions match TRBD1. J gave up 4 bases and V 4 bases, and 6 bases lay outside the gene matches. CDR3 length: 14 residues. The germline gives CDR1 SEHNR, CDR2 FQNEAQ (reference sequence). The full variable domain, its missing parts supplied by reference TRBV7-9 and TRBJ1-2, is DTGVSQNPRHKITKRGQNVTFRCDPISEHNRLYWYRQTLGQGPEFLTYFQNEAQLEKSRLLSDRFSAERPKGSFSTLEIQRTEQGDSAMYLCASSSRQGSYGYTFGSGTRLTVV.

The chain combines TRBV7-2 with TRBJ1-1; D unclear. Germline V gene sequence: CDR1 SGHTA, CDR2 FQGNSA. Trimming left V 6 bases short and J 8 bases short, with 10 bases between. The CDR3 spans 11 residues. The CDR3 protein is CASRAAGEAFF. The CDR3 bases are TGTGCCAGCAGAGCCGCCGGGGAAGCTTTCTTT.

The V and J genes are TRBV18 and TRBJ2-5; TRBD1 aligns across 8 bases. This CDR3 has 14 amino acids. The germline gives CDR1 KGHSH, CDR2 LQKENI. The V and J ends lost 4 bases and 3 bases, in that order; junction bases with no gene match: 4. Here the CDR3 DNA reads TGTGCCAGCTCACGTCCGACAGGGGAAGAGACCCAGTACTTC. It codes for CASSRPTGEETQYF.

V is TRBV5-1 and J is TRBJ2-3; 12 nucleotides align to TRBD2. The V gene end was trimmed by 4 bases and the J gene end by 4 bases; junction bases not matched to a gene: 7. The CDR3 runs to 16 residues. The germline gives CDR1 SGHRS, CDR2 YFSETQ. The CDR3 nucleotides read TGCGCCAGCAGCGGCGGACTAGCGGGGTATTCAGATACGCAGTATTTT. This translates into CASSGGLAGYSDTQYF.

The chain recombines TRBV5-1 with TRBJ1-2, with D unresolved. Germline V gene lookup returns CDR1 SGHRS and CDR2 YFSETQ. The V and J ends lost 5 bases and 5 bases respectively, with 13 bases between them. This CDR3 region has 13 residues. The CDR3 is CASREAPAYGYTF. The DNA of the CDR3 is TGCGCCAGCAGAGAGGCACCTGCTTATGGCTACACCTTC.

The CDR3 coding sequence is TGCGCCAGCAGCTTGGCCTTAACAGCCGGGCGGGCCCAGTACTTC. Translated, it gives CASSLALTAGRAQYF. V usage is TRBV5-1 and J usage is TRBJ2-5; TRBD2 is a possible D gene (5 bases). V was shortened by 0 bases and J by 9 bases, with 18 bases between the two germline ends. Germline CDR1 and CDR2: SGHRS and YFSETQ. CDR3 length: 15 residues.

Details on this clone: A junction boundary mismatches the germline segment, possibly from a read error. CDR3 nucleotide sequence: TGCAGTGCTCGGGGGACGGCCGGGGTTTTT. This sequence encodes CSARGTAGVF. The chain has TRBV20-1 and TRBJ1-4; tentative D call: TRBD1 (5 bases). The length of the CDR3 is 10 residues. Germline CDR1 reads DFQATT; CDR2 reads SNEGSKA (reference sequence).

The V gene is TRBV9, the J gene TRBJ2-1; 9 positions agree with TRBD2. With V trimmed by 0 bases and J by 4 bases, 2 bases remained unmatched. This CDR3 comprises 15 residues. Germline CDR1 is SGDLS and CDR2 is YYNGEE. The CDR3 loop reads CASSVASGGYNEQFF. For the CDR3, the DNA is TGTGCCAGCAGCGTAGCGAGCGGGGGGTACAATGAGCAGTTCTTC.

This clone was counted only a few times. Distinct nucleotide sequences in the sample also encode this CDR3. V is TRBV6-4 and J is TRBJ1-3; 7 bases are shared with TRBD1. V lost 1 base to trimming and J lost 5 bases; unmatched junction nucleotides: 8. In germline, CDR1 is MRHNA, CDR2 SNTAGT. The CDR3 totals 16 residues. The CDR3 DNA is TGTGCCAGCAGTGACTTCGCCGGGACAGCACGAAACACCATATATTTT. Translation gives CASSDFAGTARNTIYF.

Written as DNA, the CDR3 is TGTGCCAGCAGCTACGACATTTACGAGCAGTACTTC. This codes for CASSYDIYEQYF. The gene calls are TRBV5-6 and TRBJ2-7; D unresolved. This CDR3 contains 12 residues. V was shortened by 3 bases and J by 4 bases, with 8 bases between the two germline ends. The germline CDR1 and CDR2 sequences are SGHDT and YYEEEE.

Concerning this clone: This specimen includes other DNA sequences encoding the same CDR3. CDR3 amino acids: CASSYGSGGAYEQYF. The CDR3, as DNA: TGCGCCAGCAGCTACGGCAGCGGGGGAGCCTACGAGCAGTACTTC. The J gene is TRBJ2-7, the V gene TRBV5-1; 8 nucleotides line up with TRBD2. The CDR3 is 15 residues long. V dropped 3 bases and J dropped 2; count of bases not matched to a gene: 7. Germline assignment: CDR1 SGHRS and CDR2 YFSETQ.

The V call is TRBV7-6, the J call TRBJ2-1, with 11 bases aligning to TRBD2. The V and J ends lost 8 bases and 8 bases, in that order; junction bases with no gene match: 11. This CDR3 is built from 15 residues. Germline V gene sequence: CDR1 SGHVS, CDR2 FNYEAQ. The CDR3 nucleotides read TGTGCCAGCCGGTTACTAGCGGGAGCCCTCGATGAGCAGTTCTTC. It encodes CASRLLAGALDEQFF.

CDR3: CASSLNWANSPLHF. In nucleotides, the CDR3 is TGTGCCAGCAGTCTGAACTGGGCTAATTCACCCCTCCACTTT. The chain combines TRBV6-5 with TRBJ1-6, with D unclear. The germline V and J ends were trimmed by 5 bases and 6 bases, with 11 bases remaining between them. The germline CDR1 and CDR2 sequences are MNHEY and SVGAGI. The CDR3 has 14 residues.